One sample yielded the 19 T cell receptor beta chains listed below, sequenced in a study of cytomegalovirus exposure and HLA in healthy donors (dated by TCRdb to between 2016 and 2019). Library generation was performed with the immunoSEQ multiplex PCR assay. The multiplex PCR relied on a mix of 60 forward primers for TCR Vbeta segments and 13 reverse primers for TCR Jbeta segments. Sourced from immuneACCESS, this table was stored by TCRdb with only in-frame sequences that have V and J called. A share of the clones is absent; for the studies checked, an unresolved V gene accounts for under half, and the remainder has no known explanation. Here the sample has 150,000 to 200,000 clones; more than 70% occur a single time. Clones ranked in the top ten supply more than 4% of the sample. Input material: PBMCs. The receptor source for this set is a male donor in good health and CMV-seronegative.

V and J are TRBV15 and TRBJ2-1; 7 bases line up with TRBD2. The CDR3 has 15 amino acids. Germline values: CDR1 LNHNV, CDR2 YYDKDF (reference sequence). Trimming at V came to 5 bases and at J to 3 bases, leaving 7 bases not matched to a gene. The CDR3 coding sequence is TGTGCCACCAGCCCGCGGGGGTCGATCTACAATGAGCAGTTCTTC. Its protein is CATSPRGSIYNEQFF.

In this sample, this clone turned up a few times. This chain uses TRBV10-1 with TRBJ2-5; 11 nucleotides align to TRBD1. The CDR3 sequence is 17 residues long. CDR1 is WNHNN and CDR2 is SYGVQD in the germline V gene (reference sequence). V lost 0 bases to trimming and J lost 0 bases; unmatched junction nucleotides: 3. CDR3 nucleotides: TGCGCCAGCAGTGAGTCGATGGGACAGGGGGACCAAGAGACCCAGTACTTC. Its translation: CASSESMGQGDQETQYF.

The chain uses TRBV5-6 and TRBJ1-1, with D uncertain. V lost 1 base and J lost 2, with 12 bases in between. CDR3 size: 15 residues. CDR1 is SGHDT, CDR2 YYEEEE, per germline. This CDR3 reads CASSLNQRVNTEAFF. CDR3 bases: TGTGCCAGCAGCTTGAACCAGCGGGTAAACACTGAAGCTTTCTTT.

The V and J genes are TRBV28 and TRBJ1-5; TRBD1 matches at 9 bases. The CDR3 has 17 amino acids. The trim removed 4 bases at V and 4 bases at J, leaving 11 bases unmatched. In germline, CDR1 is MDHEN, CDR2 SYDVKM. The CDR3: CASSSGQGIRGNQPQHF. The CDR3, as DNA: TGTGCCAGCAGTTCCGGACAGGGGATTCGCGGGAATCAGCCCCAGCATTTT.

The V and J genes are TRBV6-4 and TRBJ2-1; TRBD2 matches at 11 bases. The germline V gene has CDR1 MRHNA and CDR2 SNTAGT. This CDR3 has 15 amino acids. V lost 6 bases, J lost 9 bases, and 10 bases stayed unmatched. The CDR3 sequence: CASSVSGGALGEQFF. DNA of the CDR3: TGTGCCAGCAGCGTTAGCGGGGGGGCTCTGGGTGAGCAGTTCTTC.

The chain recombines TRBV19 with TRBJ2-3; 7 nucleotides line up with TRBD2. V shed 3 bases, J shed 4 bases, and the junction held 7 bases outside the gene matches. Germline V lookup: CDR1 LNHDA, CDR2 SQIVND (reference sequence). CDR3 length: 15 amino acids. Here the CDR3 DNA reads TGTGCCAGTAGTATTGGCGGGAGAGGCTCAGATACGCAGTATTTT. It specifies CASSIGGRGSDTQYF.

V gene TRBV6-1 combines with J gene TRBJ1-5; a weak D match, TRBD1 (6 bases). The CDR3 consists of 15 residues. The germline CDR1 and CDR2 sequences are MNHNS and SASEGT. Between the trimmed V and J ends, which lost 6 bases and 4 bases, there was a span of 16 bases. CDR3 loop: CASSLVTGINQPQHF. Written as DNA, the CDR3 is TGTGCCAGCAGCCTAGTTACAGGGATAAATCAGCCCCAGCATTTT.

CDR3 protein: CAISESTGKSYEQYF. The DNA of the CDR3 is TGTGCCATCAGTGAGTCGACAGGGAAATCGTACGAGCAGTACTTC. This rearrangement joins TRBV10-3 to TRBJ2-7; 7 bases are shared with TRBD1. With V trimmed by 0 bases and J by 4 bases, 6 bases remained unmatched. This CDR3 spans 15 amino acids. The germline CDR1 and CDR2 sequences are ENHRY and SYGVKD.

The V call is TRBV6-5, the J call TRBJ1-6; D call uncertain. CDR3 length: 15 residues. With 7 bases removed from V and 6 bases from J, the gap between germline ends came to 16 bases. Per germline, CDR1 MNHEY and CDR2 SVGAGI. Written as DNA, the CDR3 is TGTGCCAGCACCCGTGGGGAGGGTCGTAATTCACCCCTCCACTTT. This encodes CASTRGEGRNSPLHF.

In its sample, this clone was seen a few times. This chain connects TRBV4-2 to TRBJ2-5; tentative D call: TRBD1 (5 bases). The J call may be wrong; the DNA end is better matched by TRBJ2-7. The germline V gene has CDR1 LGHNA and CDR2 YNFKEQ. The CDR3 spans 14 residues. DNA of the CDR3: TGTGCCAGCAGCCAAGCCAGGGTTTCCTACGAGCAGTACTTC. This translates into CASSQARVSYEQYF.

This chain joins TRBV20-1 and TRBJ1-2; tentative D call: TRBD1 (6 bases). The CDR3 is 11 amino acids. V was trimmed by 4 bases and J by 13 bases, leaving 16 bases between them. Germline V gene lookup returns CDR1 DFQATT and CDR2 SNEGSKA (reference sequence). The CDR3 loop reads CSAKAQGIGTF. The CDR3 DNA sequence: TGCAGTGCTAAGGCACAGGGAATAGGCACCTTC.

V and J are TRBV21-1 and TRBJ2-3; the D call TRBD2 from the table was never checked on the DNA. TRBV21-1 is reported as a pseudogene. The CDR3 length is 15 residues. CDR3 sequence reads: CATSKGTSITDTQYF. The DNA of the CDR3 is TGTGCCACCAGCAAAGGGACTAGTATTACAGATACGCAGTATTTT.

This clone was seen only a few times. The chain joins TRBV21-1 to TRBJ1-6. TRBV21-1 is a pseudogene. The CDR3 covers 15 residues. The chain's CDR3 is CASSFQSPGNSPLHF. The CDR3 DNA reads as TGTGCCAGCAGCTTCCAATCACCCGGGAATTCACCCCTCCACTTT.

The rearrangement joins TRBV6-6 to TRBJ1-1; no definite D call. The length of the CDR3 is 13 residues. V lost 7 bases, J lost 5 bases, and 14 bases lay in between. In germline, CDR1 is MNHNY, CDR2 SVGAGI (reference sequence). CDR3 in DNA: TGTGCCAGCATCGCGAGGTGGGTGACTGAAGCTTTCTTT. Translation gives CASIARWVTEAFF.

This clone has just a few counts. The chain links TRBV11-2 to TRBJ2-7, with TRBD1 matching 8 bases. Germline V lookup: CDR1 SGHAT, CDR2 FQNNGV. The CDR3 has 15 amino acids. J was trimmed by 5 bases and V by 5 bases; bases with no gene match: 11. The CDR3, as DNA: TGTGCCAGCAGCCCTACCGGACAGGGATCCCACGAGCAGTACTTC. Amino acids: CASSPTGQGSHEQYF.

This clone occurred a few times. In DNA form, the CDR3 reads TGTGCCAGCAGTTACTCTGATAGTAGCCCCTCCTACGAGCAGTACTTC. Its translation: CASSYSDSSPSYEQYF. The rearrangement uses TRBV6-5 and TRBJ2-7, with D uncertain. Trimming cost V 0 bases and J 0 bases, with 12 bases left between them. The V gene's germline CDR1 is MNHEY and CDR2 SVGAGI. CDR3 length equals 16 residues.

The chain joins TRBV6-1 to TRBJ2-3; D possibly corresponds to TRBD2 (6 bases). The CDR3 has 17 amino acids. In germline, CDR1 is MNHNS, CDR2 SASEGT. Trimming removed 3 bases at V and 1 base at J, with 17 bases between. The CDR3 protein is CASSERDSVLRTDTQYF. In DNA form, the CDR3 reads TGTGCCAGCAGTGAGAGGGACTCGGTATTGCGCACAGATACGCAGTATTTT.

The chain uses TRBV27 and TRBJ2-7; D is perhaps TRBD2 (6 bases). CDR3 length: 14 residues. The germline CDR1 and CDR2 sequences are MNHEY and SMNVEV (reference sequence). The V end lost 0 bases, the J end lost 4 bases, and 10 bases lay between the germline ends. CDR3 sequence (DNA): TGTGCCAGCAGTTTATCGGGGGGAAATTACGAGCAGTACTTC. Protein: CASSLSGGNYEQYF.

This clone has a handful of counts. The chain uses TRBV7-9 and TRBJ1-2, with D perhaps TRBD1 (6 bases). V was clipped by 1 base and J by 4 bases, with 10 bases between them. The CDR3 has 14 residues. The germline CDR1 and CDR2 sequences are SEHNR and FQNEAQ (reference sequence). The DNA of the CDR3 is TGTGCCAGCAGCTTAGGAGGGGGTGGCTATGGCTACACCTTC. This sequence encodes CASSLGGGGYGYTF.